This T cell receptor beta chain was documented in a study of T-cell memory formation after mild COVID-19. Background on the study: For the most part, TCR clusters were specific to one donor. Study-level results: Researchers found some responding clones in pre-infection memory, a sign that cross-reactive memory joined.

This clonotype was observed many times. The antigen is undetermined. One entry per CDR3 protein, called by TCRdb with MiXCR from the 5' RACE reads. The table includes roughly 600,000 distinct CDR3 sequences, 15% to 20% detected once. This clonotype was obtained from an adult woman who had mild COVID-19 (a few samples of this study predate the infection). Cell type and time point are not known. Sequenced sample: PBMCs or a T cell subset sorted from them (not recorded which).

CDR3 in DNA: TGTGCCAGCAGCGTAGAAGTCCTAGGGGGCATTCAGTACTTC. Its translation: CASSVEVLGGIQYF. The chain couples TRBV9 to TRBJ2-4, with a tentative D call TRBD1 (6 bases). V lost 0 bases, J lost 9 bases, and 13 bases lay in between. Per germline, CDR1 SGDLS and CDR2 YYNGEE. The CDR3 has 14 amino acids.